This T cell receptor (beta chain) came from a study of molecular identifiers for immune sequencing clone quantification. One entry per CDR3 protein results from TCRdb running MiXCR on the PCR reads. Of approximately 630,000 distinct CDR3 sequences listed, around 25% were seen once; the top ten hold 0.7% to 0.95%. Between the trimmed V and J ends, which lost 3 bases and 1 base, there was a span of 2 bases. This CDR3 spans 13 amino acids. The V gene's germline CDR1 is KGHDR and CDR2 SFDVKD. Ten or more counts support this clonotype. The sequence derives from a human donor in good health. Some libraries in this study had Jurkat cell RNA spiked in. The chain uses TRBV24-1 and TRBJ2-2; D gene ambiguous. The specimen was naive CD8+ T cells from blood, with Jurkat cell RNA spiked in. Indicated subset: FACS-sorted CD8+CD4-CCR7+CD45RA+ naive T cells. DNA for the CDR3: TGTGCCACCAGTGATGTGAACACCGGGGAGCTGTTTTTT. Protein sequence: CATSDVNTGELFF.